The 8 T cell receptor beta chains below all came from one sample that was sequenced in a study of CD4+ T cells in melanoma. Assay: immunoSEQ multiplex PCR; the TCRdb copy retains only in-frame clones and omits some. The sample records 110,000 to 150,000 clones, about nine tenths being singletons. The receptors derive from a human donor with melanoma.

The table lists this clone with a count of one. CDR3 residues: CASSLGHTDTQYF. For the CDR3, the DNA is TGTGCCAGCAGCTTAGGTCACACAGATACGCAGTATTTT. This sequence joins TRBV13 and TRBJ2-3; D remains unclear. V lost 0 bases, J lost 2 bases, and 3 bases lay in between. CDR3 size: 13 residues. Germline CDR1 reads PRHDT; CDR2 reads FYEKMQ (reference sequence). Full variable domain (remainder filled in from reference TRBV13 and TRBJ2-3): AAGVIQSPRHLIKEKRETATLKCYPIPRHDTVYWYQQGPGQDPQFLISFYEKMQSDKGSIPDRFSAQQFSDYHSELNMSSLELGDSALYFCASSLGHTDTQYFGPGTRLTVL.

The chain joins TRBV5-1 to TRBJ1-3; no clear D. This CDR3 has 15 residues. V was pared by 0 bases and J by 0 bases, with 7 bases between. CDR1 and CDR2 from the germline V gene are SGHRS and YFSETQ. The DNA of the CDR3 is TGCGCCAGCAGCTTGGAAATTAGCTCTGGAAACACCATATATTTT. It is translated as CASSLEISSGNTIYF. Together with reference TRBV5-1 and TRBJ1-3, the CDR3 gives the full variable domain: KAGVTQTPRYLIKTRGQQVTLSCSPISGHRSVSWYQQTPGQGLQFLFEYFSETQRNKGNFPGRFSGRQFSNSRSEMNVSTLELGDSALYLCASSLEISSGNTIYFGEGSWLTVV.

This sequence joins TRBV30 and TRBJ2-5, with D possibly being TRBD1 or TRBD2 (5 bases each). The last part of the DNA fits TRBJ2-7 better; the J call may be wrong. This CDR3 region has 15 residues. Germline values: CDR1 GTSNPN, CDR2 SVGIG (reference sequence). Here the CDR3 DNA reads TGTGCCTGGAAACGCCCCGGGACGGAGATCTACGAGCAGTACTTC. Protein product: CAWKRPGTEIYEQYF.

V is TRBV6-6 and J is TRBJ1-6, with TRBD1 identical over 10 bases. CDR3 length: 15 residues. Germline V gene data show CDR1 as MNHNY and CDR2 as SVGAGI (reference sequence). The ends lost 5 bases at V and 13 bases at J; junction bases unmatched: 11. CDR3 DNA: TGTGCCAGCAGTCCGGTCCCGGGACAGGGGCCTCCCCTCCACTTT. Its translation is CASSPVPGQGPPLHF.

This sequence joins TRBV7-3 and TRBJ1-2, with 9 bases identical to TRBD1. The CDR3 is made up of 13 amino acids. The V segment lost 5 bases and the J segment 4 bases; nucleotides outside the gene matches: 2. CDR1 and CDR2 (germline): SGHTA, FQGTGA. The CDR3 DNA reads TGTGCCAGCAGCCTGGACAGGGGCTATGGCTACACCTTC. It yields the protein CASSLDRGYGYTF.

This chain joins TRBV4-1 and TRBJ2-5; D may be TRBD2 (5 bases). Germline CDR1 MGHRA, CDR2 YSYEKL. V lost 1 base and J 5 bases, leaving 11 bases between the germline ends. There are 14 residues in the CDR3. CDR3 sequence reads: CASSQVEGAETQYF. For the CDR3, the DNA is TGCGCCAGCAGCCAAGTCGAGGGTGCGGAGACCCAGTACTTC.

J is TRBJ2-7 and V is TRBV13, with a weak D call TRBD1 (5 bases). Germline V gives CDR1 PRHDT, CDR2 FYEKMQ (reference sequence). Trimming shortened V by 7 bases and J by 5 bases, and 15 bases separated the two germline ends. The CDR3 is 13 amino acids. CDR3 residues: CASTKQGFNEQYF. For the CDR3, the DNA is TGTGCCAGCACCAAGCAGGGTTTTAACGAGCAGTACTTC.

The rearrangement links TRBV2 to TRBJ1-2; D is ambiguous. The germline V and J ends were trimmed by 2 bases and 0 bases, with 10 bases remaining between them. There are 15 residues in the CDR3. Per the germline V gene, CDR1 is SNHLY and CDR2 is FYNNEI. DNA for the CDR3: TGTGCCAGCAGTGAATATCGGCCCACTAACTATGGCTACACCTTC. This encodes CASSEYRPTNYGYTF.